This T cell receptor beta chain appears in the sequencing data of a study of blood T cell repertoires in COVID-19. The wider study: In each case, the material was cDNA or gDNA derived from T cells, B-cell-depleted T cells, or PBMCs.

Enrolment of Seattle patients took place during active infection, and they were followed longitudinally. Only one count was recorded for this clone. Trimming took 8 bases from V and 3 from J; bases not matched to a gene: 9. The germline V gene has CDR1 MNHEY and CDR2 SVGAGI. The CDR3 runs 14 residues. How the authors handled the data: Reference gene primers were amplified, and this amplification served to estimate nucleated cell counts. TCRdb's copy holds only in-frame clones and misses some; the assay was immunoSEQ multiplex PCR. V and J calls and clone size follow that table, whereas D and trimming were derived from the DNA. The data hold 160,000 or so clones, with just under 90% observed a single time.

The clonotype comes from a woman aged 70-85 years with COVID-19, enrolled during active disease. V and J are TRBV6-5 and TRBJ1-1, with 7 bases identical to TRBD1. Sequencing used peripheral blood. This CDR3 is CASSGGEIDTEAFF. CDR3 in DNA: TGTGCCAGCTCAGGGGGAGAGATTGACACTGAAGCTTTCTTT.